This passage covers 32 T cell receptor beta chains from one sample sequenced in a study of shared clonotypes between healthy human individuals. Produced via immunoSEQ multiplex PCR; TCRdb's table is partial and in-frame only. In the table there are some 1 million clones, about 75% of which are singletons. The specimen was memory CD4+ T cells sorted from blood. The subset is: CD45RA-negative fraction. These receptors all come from a man between 18 and 35 years old in good health.

Comment on this clone: Other DNA sequences from this sample encode an identical CDR3 as well. The chain is built from TRBV10-1 and TRBJ2-7, with 10 bases aligning to TRBD2. Trimming at V came to 3 bases and at J to 2 bases, leaving 4 bases not matched to a gene. CDR3 length: 15 residues. Germline V CDR1 and CDR2: WNHNN, SYGVQD (reference sequence). The CDR3 coding sequence is TGCGCCAGCAGTGACGGGACTAGCGCAGCCTACGAGCAGTACTTC. Translated, it gives CASSDGTSAAYEQYF.

The chain uses TRBV2 and TRBJ2-7; TRBD2 is a possible D gene (5 bases). CDR3 length: 14 amino acids. Germline lookup yields CDR1 SNHLY and CDR2 FYNNEI. The germline V and J ends were trimmed by 7 bases and 6 bases, with 19 bases remaining between them. This chain's CDR3 is CASTSDLPKGEQYF. The CDR3 nucleotides are TGTGCCAGCACCTCGGACTTACCTAAGGGCGAGCAGTACTTC.

CDR3 in amino acids: CASSYSAGNTGELFF. CDR3 in DNA: TGTGCCAGCAGTTACTCTGCGGGAAACACCGGGGAGCTGTTTTTT. This chain joins TRBV6-6 and TRBJ2-2; TRBD2 is a possible D gene (6 bases). Per the germline V gene, CDR1 is MNHNY and CDR2 is SVGAGI (reference sequence). V was clipped by 0 bases and J by 2 bases, with 7 bases between them. CDR3 size: 15 residues.

The V call is TRBV5-6, the J call TRBJ2-5; D unclear. The V end lost 5 bases, the J end lost 4 bases, and 6 bases lay between the germline ends. The CDR3 covers 11 residues. The germline gives CDR1 SGHDT, CDR2 YYEEEE. This chain's CDR3 is CASSSSETQYF. CDR3 sequence (DNA): TGTGCCAGCAGTAGTTCAGAGACCCAGTACTTC.

There are a few counts of this clone. The chain has TRBV16 and TRBJ1-4, with no clear D. The length of the CDR3 is 11 residues. V was trimmed by 6 bases and J by 8 bases, leaving 7 bases between them. The V gene's germline CDR1 is KGHSY and CDR2 FQNENV. The CDR3 spells CASSGHEKLFF. CDR3 DNA sequence: TGTGCCAGCAGTGGTCACGAAAAACTGTTTTTT.

V is TRBV7-9 and J is TRBJ1-1; weak D call: TRBD1 (5 bases). The V and J ends lost 5 bases and 2 bases respectively, with 21 bases between them. Germline CDR1 reads SEHNR; CDR2 reads FQNEAQ (reference sequence). The CDR3 covers 17 residues. Written as DNA, the CDR3 is TGTGCCAGCAGCCCATCAGGGCCCCTTTTCGAAAACACTGAAGCTTTCTTT. This sequence encodes CASSPSGPLFENTEAFF.

This clone came up a few times. V is TRBV7-6 and J is TRBJ1-1; D not resolved. V lost 3 bases and J lost 5, with 10 bases in between. The V gene's germline CDR1 is SGHVS and CDR2 FNYEAQ. This CDR3 is 13 amino acids long. The CDR3 reads CASSLWTVTEAFF. The CDR3 region has the DNA TGTGCCAGCAGCTTGTGGACGGTAACTGAAGCTTTCTTT.

J is TRBJ1-2 and V is TRBV7-4; tentative D call: TRBD1 (6 bases). The germline V gene has CDR1 SGHVT and CDR2 SQSDAQ. The CDR3 has 14 residues. V lost 11 bases and J lost 0, with 16 bases in between. The CDR3 spells CAPRGELANYGYTF. CDR3 coding DNA: TGTGCCCCGAGGGGGGAACTAGCTAACTATGGCTACACCTTC.

The V gene is TRBV2, the J gene TRBJ1-6; 9 bases are a match to TRBD1. The germline V gene encodes CDR1 SNHLY and CDR2 FYNNEI. V trimming: 7 bases; J trimming: 11 bases; junction bases outside the gene matches: 12. This CDR3 is built from 15 residues. Here the CDR3 reads CASKTAGQGLTPLHF. The CDR3 DNA reads TGTGCCAGCAAGACGGCGGGACAGGGATTAACACCCCTCCACTTT. The full variable domain, completed using reference TRBV2 and TRBJ1-6, is EPEVTQTPSHQVTQMGQEVILRCVPISNHLYFYWYRQILGQKVEFLVSFYNNEISEKSEIFDDQFSVERPDGSNFTLKIRSTKLEDSAMYFCASKTAGQGLTPLHFGNGTRLTVT.

The rearrangement uses TRBV6-6 and TRBJ1-1; the D is unclear. With 0 bases removed from V and 3 bases from J, the gap between germline ends came to 8 bases. CDR3 size: 14 residues. The germline V gene encodes CDR1 MNHNY and CDR2 SVGAGI (reference sequence). This CDR3 reads CASSYSQDYTEAFF. The DNA for the CDR3 is TGTGCCAGCAGTTACTCGCAAGATTACACTGAAGCTTTCTTT.

This chain links TRBV7-9 with TRBJ2-7, with no clear D. V was pared by 3 bases and J by 3 bases, with 12 bases between. The CDR3 consists of 14 residues. Germline V CDR1 and CDR2: SEHNR, FQNEAQ (reference sequence). The CDR3: CASSFHMDGYEQYF. For the CDR3, the DNA is TGTGCCAGCAGCTTTCACATGGACGGCTACGAGCAGTACTTC. The full variable domain, in which reference TRBV7-9 and TRBJ2-7 provide the parts outside the CDR3, is DTGVSQNPRHKITKRGQNVTFRCDPISEHNRLYWYRQTLGQGPEFLTYFQNEAQLEKSRLLSDRFSAERPKGSFSTLEIQRTEQGDSAMYLCASSFHMDGYEQYFGPGTRLTVT.

This clone appeared a single time. This chain joins TRBV18 and TRBJ2-1; D possibly matches TRBD1 or TRBD2 (5 bases each). The CDR3 totals 13 residues. V was shortened by 2 bases and J by 6 bases, with 8 bases between the two germline ends. Per the germline V gene, CDR1 is KGHSH and CDR2 is LQKENI. CDR3 DNA sequence: TGTGCCAGCTCACCAGGGACCACCAATGAGCAGTTCTTC. It yields the protein CASSPGTTNEQFF.

This clone was found many times. The sample carries other DNA sequences with the same CDR3. The chain is built from TRBV7-2 and TRBJ2-7; D remains unclear. The CDR3 has 11 residues. The germline gives CDR1 SGHTA, CDR2 FQGNSA. The V end was cut by 4 bases, the J end by 3 bases, with 4 bases between. The CDR3 loop reads CASSSRYEQYF. CDR3 nucleotides: TGTGCCAGCAGCTCCCGCTACGAGCAGTACTTC. The variable domain in full, completed from reference TRBV7-2 and TRBJ2-7, reads GAGVSQSPSNKVTEKGKDVELRCDPISGHTALYWYRQSLGQGLEFLIYFQGNSAPDKSGLPSDRFSAERTGGSVSTLTIQRTQQEDSAVYLCASSSRYEQYFGPGTRLTVT.

The DNA for the CDR3 is TGTGCCAGCTCACCTTTCTTTGATTACGAAGCTTTCTTT. Translated: CASSPFFDYEAFF. This chain links TRBV18 with TRBJ1-1; D not certain. V was pared by 3 bases and J by 8 bases, with 13 bases between. The V gene's germline CDR1 is KGHSH and CDR2 LQKENI. The CDR3 is 13 residues long.

The V call is TRBV7-9, the J call TRBJ2-7; 11 bases match TRBD1. The length of the CDR3 is 13 residues. The germline CDR1 and CDR2 sequences are SEHNR and FQNEAQ (reference sequence). V was pared by 3 bases and J by 11 bases, with 6 bases of the junction left unmatched. The CDR3 reads CASSFPGQGGKYF. Written as DNA, the CDR3 is TGTGCCAGCAGCTTCCCGGGACAGGGGGGAAAGTACTTC.

Concerning this clone: The same CDR3 can be traced to other DNA sequences in this sample. This rearrangement joins TRBV5-1 to TRBJ1-1; D is ambiguous. CDR1 is SGHRS, CDR2 YFSETQ, per germline. V lost 0 bases and J 1 base, leaving 10 bases between the germline ends. This CDR3 has 15 residues. CDR3 loop: CASSLGSGGNTEAFF. For the CDR3, the DNA is TGCGCCAGCAGCTTGGGGTCAGGCGGGAACACTGAAGCTTTCTTT. Using reference TRBV5-1 and TRBJ1-1 for the parts outside the CDR3, the full variable domain is KAGVTQTPRYLIKTRGQQVTLSCSPISGHRSVSWYQQTPGQGLQFLFEYFSETQRNKGNFPGRFSGRQFSNSRSEMNVSTLELGDSALYLCASSLGSGGNTEAFFGQGTRLTVV.

The chain employs TRBV10-2 and TRBJ2-5; D may correspond to TRBD1 or TRBD2 (5 bases each). Trimming removed 2 bases at V and 1 base at J, with 11 bases between. CDR1 is WSHSY and CDR2 is SAAADI in the germline V gene. The CDR3 consists of 15 residues. The CDR3 here is CASSEVRGGQETQYF. CDR3 in DNA: TGCGCCAGCAGTGAGGTACGGGGCGGCCAAGAGACCCAGTACTTC.

This clone was seen a single time. CDR3 DNA: TGCGCCAGCAGCCAAGATTCTTGGACTAGCGGGAGCAATGAGCAGTTCTTC. The encoded protein is CASSQDSWTSGSNEQFF. The chain links TRBV4-3 to TRBJ2-1; 13 bases line up with TRBD2. CDR1 is LGHNA and CDR2 is YSLEER in the germline V gene. The CDR3 contains 17 residues. The ends lost 0 bases at V and 6 bases at J; junction bases unmatched: 5.

The chain is built from TRBV4-1 and TRBJ2-1; perhaps TRBD1 as D (7 bases). CDR3 length: 17 residues. Germline CDR1 reads MGHRA; CDR2 reads YSYEKL. The ends were cut back, 0 bases at V and 0 bases at J, with 12 bases in the middle. CDR3: CASSQEGGTVSYNEQFF. For the CDR3, the DNA is TGCGCCAGCAGCCAAGAAGGGGGGACAGTCTCCTACAATGAGCAGTTCTTC.

This clone appeared a few times. The chain has TRBV7-9 and TRBJ1-4; D remains unclear. This CDR3 spans 12 amino acids. The V gene lost 5 bases and the J gene lost 5 bases, with 6 bases spanning the gap. CDR1 SEHNR and CDR2 FQNEAQ come from the germline V gene (reference sequence). For the CDR3, the DNA is TGTGCCAGCAGCATCCTGAATGAAAAACTGTTTTTT. It is translated as CASSILNEKLFF.

V is TRBV27 and J is TRBJ1-5; no clear D gene. Trimming stripped 4 bases from V and 1 base from J, with 8 bases between. The CDR3 is made up of 14 amino acids. Germline lookup yields CDR1 MNHEY and CDR2 SMNVEV (reference sequence). The CDR3 sequence: CASSWGGSNQPQHF. The DNA for the CDR3 is TGTGCCAGCAGTTGGGGAGGGAGCAATCAGCCCCAGCATTTT.

About this clone: This clone may be a read error of a much larger clone one base away. The CDR3, as DNA: TGCAGCGTCGAGGCCGGGACTCTAGATACGCAGTATTTT. Translating it yields CSVEAGTLDTQYF. The chain uses TRBV29-1 and TRBJ2-3, with D perhaps matching TRBD2 (6 bases). Germline assignment: CDR1 SQVTM and CDR2 ANQGSEA. V was trimmed by 6 bases and J by 5 bases, leaving 15 bases between them. The CDR3 has 13 amino acids.

This sequence joins TRBV5-1 and TRBJ2-3; D is tentatively TRBD1 or TRBD2 (5 bases each). Deletions cut 4 bases from V and 3 bases from J, with 12 bases between. Germline V gene data show CDR1 as SGHRS and CDR2 as YFSETQ. The CDR3 runs 14 residues. CDR3 nucleotide sequence: TGCGCCAGCAGCAAAGGAGGACAAACAGATACGCAGTATTTT. Translated, it gives CASSKGGQTDTQYF.

The V gene is TRBV19, the J gene TRBJ2-7; a weak D match, TRBD2 (6 bases). Germline lookup yields CDR1 LNHDA and CDR2 SQIVND (reference sequence). This CDR3 has 15 residues. V shed 6 bases and J shed 2 bases, with 17 bases lying between them. CDR3 sequence reads: CASSDWREGAYEQYF. For the CDR3, the DNA is TGTGCCAGTAGCGACTGGCGGGAAGGTGCCTACGAGCAGTACTTC.

This chain joins TRBV30 and TRBJ2-7, with TRBD1 identical over 9 bases. CDR3 length: 16 amino acids. The V gene end was trimmed by 0 bases and the J gene end by 5 bases; junction bases not matched to a gene: 11. CDR1 is GTSNPN, CDR2 SVGIG, per germline (reference sequence). The CDR3 nucleotides are TGTGCCTGGAGTGTACGGGCCGACAGGGGGTCCGACGAGCAGTACTTC. Its translation is CAWSVRADRGSDEQYF.

This clone was recorded many times. The rearrangement uses TRBV7-6 and TRBJ1-6; the match to TRBD1 covers 9 bases. Germline CDR1 is SGHVS and CDR2 is FNYEAQ. The CDR3 loop spans 18 amino acids. V lost 5 bases to trimming and J lost 0 bases; unmatched junction nucleotides: 8. CDR3: CASSQRGTGSSYNSPLHF. CDR3 bases: TGTGCCAGCAGCCAAAGGGGGACAGGGAGCTCCTATAATTCACCCCTCCACTTT.

The gene calls are TRBV5-6 and TRBJ2-1; D is possibly TRBD2 (7 bases). Germline CDR1 is SGHDT and CDR2 is YYEEEE. Trimming stripped 4 bases from V and 5 bases from J, with 25 bases between. This CDR3 is 18 amino acids long. This chain's CDR3 is CASSGRRSGRGLDNEQFF. The CDR3 bases are TGTGCCAGCAGCGGAAGGCGTAGTGGGAGGGGGTTAGACAATGAGCAGTTCTTC. The variable domain in full, completed from reference TRBV5-6 and TRBJ2-1, reads DAGVTQSPTHLIKTRGQQVTLRCSPKSGHDTVSWYQQALGQGPQFIFQYYEEEERQRGNFPDRFSGHQFPNYSSELNVNALLLGDSALYLCASSGRRSGRGLDNEQFFGPGTRLTVL.

This chain connects TRBV9 to TRBJ2-5; D may correspond to TRBD1 or TRBD2 (5 bases each). Germline CDR1 reads SGDLS; CDR2 reads YYNGEE. This CDR3 comprises 17 residues. V shed 0 bases and J shed 0 bases, with 15 bases lying between them. The CDR3 region has the DNA TGTGCCAGCAGCGTAGGATCCCGGGGCCAAAACCAAGAGACCCAGTACTTC. Translation: CASSVGSRGQNQETQYF.

The V call is TRBV6-5, the J call TRBJ2-3, with D tentatively TRBD2 (5 bases). There are 16 residues in the CDR3. Per the germline V gene, CDR1 is MNHEY and CDR2 is SVGAGI. V shed 0 bases and J shed 1 base, with 11 bases lying between them. The CDR3 region has the DNA TGTGCCAGCAGTTACTCGAGGGCTGCGGGCACAGATACGCAGTATTTT. This encodes CASSYSRAAGTDTQYF.

The chain combines TRBV29-1 with TRBJ1-2; TRBD1 agrees at 7 bases. The CDR3 totals 15 residues. Germline assignment: CDR1 SQVTM and CDR2 ANQGSEA. V dropped 1 base and J dropped 2; count of bases not matched to a gene: 7. CDR3 nucleotide sequence: TGCAGCGTTGAAGGAATAGGACAGGTGAACTATGGCTACACCTTC. Translated, it gives CSVEGIGQVNYGYTF.

The V and J genes are TRBV10-3 and TRBJ2-5, with D perhaps TRBD1 (6 bases). Germline lookup yields CDR1 ENHRY and CDR2 SYGVKD. Trimming shortened V by 4 bases and J by 2 bases, and 8 bases separated the two germline ends. This CDR3 comprises 13 residues. In DNA form, the CDR3 reads TGTGCCATCAGTGGGACAGAACAAGAGACCCAGTACTTC. Translated: CAISGTEQETQYF.

The sample holds one count of this clone. The V gene is TRBV28, the J gene TRBJ2-2, with 11 bases fitting TRBD2. V shed 8 bases, J shed 5 bases, and the junction held 10 bases outside the gene matches. Germline CDR1 reads MDHEN; CDR2 reads SYDVKM. CDR3 size: 16 residues. The CDR3 sequence is CASLDPLAGGTGELFF. The CDR3 DNA follows: TGTGCCAGCCTAGATCCCCTAGCGGGGGGTACCGGGGAGCTGTTTTTT. Based on the CDR3 plus reference TRBV28 and TRBJ2-2, the full variable domain is DVKVTQSSRYLVKRTGEKVFLECVQDMDHENMFWYRQDPGLGLRLIYFSYDVKMKEKGDIPEGYSVSREKKERFSLILESASTNQTSMYLCASLDPLAGGTGELFFGEGSRLTVL.